This is a list of T cell receptor beta chains from one sample in a study of radiation and T cells in renal cell carcinoma. Clones were read by immunoSEQ multiplex PCR, and TCRdb kept only the in-frame ones, dropping some. This table has about 130,000 clones, 88% appearing once. The input for sequencing was blood, taken from a patient whose treatment included radiotherapy and nephrectomy. Receptor source: a woman in her forties or fifties with renal cell carcinoma. Each CDR3 is given with its conserved first and last residue. The D gene is left open where the match is weak. Only some rows state a clone size, as once, few, many or a class for expanded clones.

>TRBV10-3|.|TRBJ1-2|.
CAISEQGVESGYTF
TGTGCCATCAGTGAACAGGGTGTCGAGAGTGGCTACACCTTC
>TRBV6-5|.|TRBJ2-3|.
CASRERRRTDTQYF
TGTGCCAGCAGGGAGAGGAGAAGGACAGATACGCAGTATTTT
>TRBV29-1|.|TRBJ1-2|TRBD1
CSVGRTGAPPGYTF
TGCAGCGTTGGGAGAACAGGGGCCCCACCTGGCTACACCTTC
>TRBV7-2|.|TRBJ1-5|.
CASSPQAGTNQPQHF
TGTGCCAGCAGCCCGCAAGCGGGGACCAATCAGCCCCAGCATTTT
>TRBV19|.|TRBJ2-3|TRBD2
CASDRGGRTDTQYF
TGTGCCAGTGATCGCGGGGGGCGCACAGATACGCAGTATTTT
>TRBV15|.|TRBJ1-4|.
CATSRTGTTDEKLFF
TGTGCCACCAGCAGAACCGGGACTACTGATGAAAAACTGTTTTTT
>TRBV7-2|once|TRBJ2-1|.
CASSVRDSDNEQFF
TGTGCCAGCAGCGTCCGGGACTCCGACAATGAGCAGTTCTTC
>TRBV9|.|TRBJ2-2|.
CASSVGVGLNTGELFF
TGTGCCAGCAGCGTAGGGGTGGGTCTGAACACCGGGGAGCTGTTTTTT
>TRBV4-2|.|TRBJ1-3|.
CASSQVGSSGNTIYF
TGTGCCAGCAGCCAAGTCGGCTCTTCTGGAAACACCATATATTTT
>TRBV19|.|TRBJ1-3|.
CASSMGQSGNTIYF
TGTGCCAGTAGTATGGGCCAGTCTGGAAACACCATATATTTT
>TRBV7-2|once|TRBJ2-3|TRBD1
CASSLFGQGVADTQYF
TGTGCCAGCAGCTTATTCGGACAGGGGGTAGCAGATACGCAGTATTTT
>TRBV6-6|.|TRBJ2-1|.
CASSIYGGGASGEQFF
TGTGCCAGCAGTATTTATGGGGGGGGCGCATCTGGTGAGCAGTTCTTC
>TRBV7-2|once|TRBJ1-4|.
CASSPGATNEKLFF
TGTGCCAGCAGCCCAGGGGCTACTAATGAAAAACTGTTTTTT